Listed below are T cell receptor beta chains from one sample, sequenced in a study of cytomegalovirus exposure and HLA in healthy donors. Profiling relied on immunoSEQ multiplex PCR, and the TCRdb table lists in-frame clones only, not all of them. Of about 83,000 clones in the sample, roughly 76% were seen once. Specimen: PBMCs. The receptor set was obtained from a woman in her twenties or thirties in good health and CMV-seronegative. Both conserved end residues are trimmed from each CDR3. A D gene is named only where the DNA matches it firmly.

j_gene	d_gene	v_gene	CDR3aa
TRBJ1-2	TRBD1	TRBV6-5	ASRPGTGAGYT
TRBJ1-3	.	TRBV30	AWNPPGGSGNTIY
TRBJ2-5	TRBD2	TRBV5-6	ASSFAGGETQY
TRBJ2-2	TRBD1	TRBV4-3	ASSPETGGDTGELF
TRBJ2-5	.	TRBV5-1	ASSLVVESKETQY
TRBJ2-7	.	TRBV25-1	ASSDYSLRGREQY
TRBJ1-4	TRBD1	TRBV5-1	ASSLGQGDEKLF
TRBJ2-7	TRBD2	TRBV9	ASSVLPGGPGNEQY
TRBJ2-5	TRBD2	TRBV10-3	ATGLAGPQETQY
TRBJ2-7	TRBD1	TRBV27	ASSADGTGVYEQY
.	TRBD2	TRBV5-1	ASASGSSYEQY
TRBJ2-7	.	TRBV28	ASRPQGVTYEQY
TRBJ2-2	.	TRBV27	ASKVDSNTGELF
TRBJ2-1	TRBD2	TRBV5-1	ASSPGLAAYNEQF
TRBJ2-5	TRBD2	TRBV18	ASETSGRGETQY
TRBJ1-4	.	TRBV7-2	ASSLRPGNNEKLF
TRBJ2-6	TRBD1	TRBV28	ASSLAGGAGANVLT
TRBJ1-5	TRBD1	TRBV29-1	SAIWTGGGPRQPQH
.	TRBD2	TRBV9	ASSPERDLSYEQY
TRBJ1-2	.	TRBV7-9	ASSLGRTDLYGYT
TRBJ2-7	TRBD1	TRBV10-3	AISPGQGREEQY
TRBJ2-5	.	TRBV5-8	ASSWRSRSGLETQY
TRBJ2-3	TRBD2	TRBV6-4	ASSGTSGRTTDTQY
TRBJ2-5	TRBD1	TRBV9	ASSTGQIEETQY
TRBJ2-5	.	TRBV7-2	ASSPGSVQETQY
TRBJ2-7	TRBD2	TRBV5-4	ASSLGLAVSSYEQY
TRBJ2-3	.	TRBV5-1	ASSPGYSTDTQY
TRBJ2-7	.	TRBV19	ASSITGGEGYEQY
TRBJ2-1	.	TRBV11-2	ASSLRRGSYNEQF
TRBJ2-7	.	TRBV9	ASSPRTESGEQY
TRBJ2-5	TRBD2	TRBV19	ASSNGPMPLAGGETQY
TRBJ2-3	.	TRBV7-9	ASSPGQITDTQY
TRBJ2-7	.	TRBV7-8	ASSLEPGDYYEQY